This T cell receptor beta chain was found in a study of PD-L1 blockade in urothelial cancer. Trimming stripped 3 bases from V and 5 bases from J, with 10 bases between. Germline CDR1 LNHDA, CDR2 SQIVND (reference sequence). CDR3 length equals 13 residues. Overall study findings and caveats: Durable benefit was linked to greater 3-week expansion of tumor-associated blood clones.

Concerning this clone: The target antigen is unknown.

Every PCR got spiked synthetic TCR analog templates. Clones were read by immunoSEQ multiplex PCR, and TCRdb kept only the in-frame ones, dropping some. The sample lists about 84,000 clones; roughly 80% were seen once. V usage is TRBV19 and J usage is TRBJ1-1; D perhaps matches TRBD1 (5 bases). Sequences were derived from PBMCs, sampled around atezolizumab (anti-PD-L1) treatment. The sequence came from a man between 65 and 85 years old with urothelial cancer. The CDR3 is CASSITGETEAFF. The CDR3 DNA reads as TGTGCCAGTAGTATTACAGGAGAAACTGAAGCTTTCTTT. The full variable domain, completed using reference TRBV19 and TRBJ1-1, is DGGITQSPKYLFRKEGQNVTLSCEQNLNHDAMYWYRQDPGQGLRLIYYSQIVNDFQKGDIAEGYSVSREKKESFPLTVTSAQKNPTAFYLCASSITGETEAFFGQGTRLTVV.